This T cell receptor beta chain emerged from a study of OX40 agonist ivuxolimab in advanced cancers. Study context: Patients were dosed with the agonistic anti-OX40 (CD134) antibody ivuxolimab.

Study-level points and caveats: There was clonal expansion of CD4+ and CD8+ blood T cells by week 6 at 0.1 to 3.0 mg/kg.

As for this clone: Its antigen remains unidentified.

V lost 4 bases to trimming and J lost 8 bases, with 21 bases between them. CDR1 SGDLS and CDR2 YYNGEE come from the germline V gene. The length of the CDR3 is 15 residues. The table came from immunoSEQ multiplex PCR; TCRdb's copy has only in-frame clones and leaves some out. The sample carries roughly 77,000 clones, over 85% recorded once. Sequenced material: CD4+ or CD8+ T cells sorted from blood, taken in a trial of the OX40 agonist ivuxolimab. The V gene is TRBV9, the J gene TRBJ1-2; unclear D gene. The TCR sequence derives from an adult with an advanced solid tumor such as melanoma, head and neck, liver or kidney cancer. The CDR3 sequence: CASSPGGPLSGGYTF. The CDR3 bases are TGTGCCAGCAGCCCCGGCGGGCCTCTGTCGGGCGGCTACACCTTC.